This TCR beta chain was sequenced in a study of shared clonotypes between healthy human individuals. Whole-study context: CD4 naive cells filled three plates per donor, CD4 memory three, CD8 naive two and CD8 memory one.

Germline CDR1 and CDR2: SGHDT and YYEEEE. The V and J ends lost 1 base and 4 bases respectively, with 12 bases between them. There are 16 residues in the CDR3. Repertoires were generated with immunoSEQ multiplex PCR, while TCRdb's copy carries only in-frame clones and drops some. Altogether 2 million to 2.5 million clones are present, 92% being singletons, with the ten largest covering about 0.36%. Every one of the donors was a Caucasian adult that lived in Nashville, Tennessee. The receptor comes from a man younger than 35 in good health. Some clones in this sample may be carry-over from other donors' samples. The chain has TRBV5-6 and TRBJ1-6; tentatively, D is TRBD1 (5 bases). The sequencing sample was made of naive CD4+ T cells from PBMCs. Subset described: CD45RA+ positively selected. The chain's CDR3 is CASSLSKTEYNSPLHF. CDR3 nucleotides: TGTGCCAGCAGCTTGTCGAAGACAGAGTATAATTCACCCCTCCACTTT.